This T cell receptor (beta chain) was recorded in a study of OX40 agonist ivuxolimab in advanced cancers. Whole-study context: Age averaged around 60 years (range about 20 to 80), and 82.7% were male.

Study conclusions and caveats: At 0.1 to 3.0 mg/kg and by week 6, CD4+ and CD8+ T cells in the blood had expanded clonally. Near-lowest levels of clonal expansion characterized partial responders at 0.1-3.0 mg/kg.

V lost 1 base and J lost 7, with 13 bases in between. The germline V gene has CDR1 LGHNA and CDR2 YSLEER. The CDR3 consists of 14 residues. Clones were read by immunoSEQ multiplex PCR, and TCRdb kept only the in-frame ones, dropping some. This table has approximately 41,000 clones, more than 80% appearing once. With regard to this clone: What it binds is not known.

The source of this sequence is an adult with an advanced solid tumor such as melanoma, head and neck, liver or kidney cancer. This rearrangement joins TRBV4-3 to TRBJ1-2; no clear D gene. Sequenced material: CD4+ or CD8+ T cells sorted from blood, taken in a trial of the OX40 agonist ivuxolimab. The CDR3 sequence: CASSQVLVPGGYTF. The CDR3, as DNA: TGCGCCAGCAGCCAAGTCTTAGTCCCCGGTGGCTACACCTTC.